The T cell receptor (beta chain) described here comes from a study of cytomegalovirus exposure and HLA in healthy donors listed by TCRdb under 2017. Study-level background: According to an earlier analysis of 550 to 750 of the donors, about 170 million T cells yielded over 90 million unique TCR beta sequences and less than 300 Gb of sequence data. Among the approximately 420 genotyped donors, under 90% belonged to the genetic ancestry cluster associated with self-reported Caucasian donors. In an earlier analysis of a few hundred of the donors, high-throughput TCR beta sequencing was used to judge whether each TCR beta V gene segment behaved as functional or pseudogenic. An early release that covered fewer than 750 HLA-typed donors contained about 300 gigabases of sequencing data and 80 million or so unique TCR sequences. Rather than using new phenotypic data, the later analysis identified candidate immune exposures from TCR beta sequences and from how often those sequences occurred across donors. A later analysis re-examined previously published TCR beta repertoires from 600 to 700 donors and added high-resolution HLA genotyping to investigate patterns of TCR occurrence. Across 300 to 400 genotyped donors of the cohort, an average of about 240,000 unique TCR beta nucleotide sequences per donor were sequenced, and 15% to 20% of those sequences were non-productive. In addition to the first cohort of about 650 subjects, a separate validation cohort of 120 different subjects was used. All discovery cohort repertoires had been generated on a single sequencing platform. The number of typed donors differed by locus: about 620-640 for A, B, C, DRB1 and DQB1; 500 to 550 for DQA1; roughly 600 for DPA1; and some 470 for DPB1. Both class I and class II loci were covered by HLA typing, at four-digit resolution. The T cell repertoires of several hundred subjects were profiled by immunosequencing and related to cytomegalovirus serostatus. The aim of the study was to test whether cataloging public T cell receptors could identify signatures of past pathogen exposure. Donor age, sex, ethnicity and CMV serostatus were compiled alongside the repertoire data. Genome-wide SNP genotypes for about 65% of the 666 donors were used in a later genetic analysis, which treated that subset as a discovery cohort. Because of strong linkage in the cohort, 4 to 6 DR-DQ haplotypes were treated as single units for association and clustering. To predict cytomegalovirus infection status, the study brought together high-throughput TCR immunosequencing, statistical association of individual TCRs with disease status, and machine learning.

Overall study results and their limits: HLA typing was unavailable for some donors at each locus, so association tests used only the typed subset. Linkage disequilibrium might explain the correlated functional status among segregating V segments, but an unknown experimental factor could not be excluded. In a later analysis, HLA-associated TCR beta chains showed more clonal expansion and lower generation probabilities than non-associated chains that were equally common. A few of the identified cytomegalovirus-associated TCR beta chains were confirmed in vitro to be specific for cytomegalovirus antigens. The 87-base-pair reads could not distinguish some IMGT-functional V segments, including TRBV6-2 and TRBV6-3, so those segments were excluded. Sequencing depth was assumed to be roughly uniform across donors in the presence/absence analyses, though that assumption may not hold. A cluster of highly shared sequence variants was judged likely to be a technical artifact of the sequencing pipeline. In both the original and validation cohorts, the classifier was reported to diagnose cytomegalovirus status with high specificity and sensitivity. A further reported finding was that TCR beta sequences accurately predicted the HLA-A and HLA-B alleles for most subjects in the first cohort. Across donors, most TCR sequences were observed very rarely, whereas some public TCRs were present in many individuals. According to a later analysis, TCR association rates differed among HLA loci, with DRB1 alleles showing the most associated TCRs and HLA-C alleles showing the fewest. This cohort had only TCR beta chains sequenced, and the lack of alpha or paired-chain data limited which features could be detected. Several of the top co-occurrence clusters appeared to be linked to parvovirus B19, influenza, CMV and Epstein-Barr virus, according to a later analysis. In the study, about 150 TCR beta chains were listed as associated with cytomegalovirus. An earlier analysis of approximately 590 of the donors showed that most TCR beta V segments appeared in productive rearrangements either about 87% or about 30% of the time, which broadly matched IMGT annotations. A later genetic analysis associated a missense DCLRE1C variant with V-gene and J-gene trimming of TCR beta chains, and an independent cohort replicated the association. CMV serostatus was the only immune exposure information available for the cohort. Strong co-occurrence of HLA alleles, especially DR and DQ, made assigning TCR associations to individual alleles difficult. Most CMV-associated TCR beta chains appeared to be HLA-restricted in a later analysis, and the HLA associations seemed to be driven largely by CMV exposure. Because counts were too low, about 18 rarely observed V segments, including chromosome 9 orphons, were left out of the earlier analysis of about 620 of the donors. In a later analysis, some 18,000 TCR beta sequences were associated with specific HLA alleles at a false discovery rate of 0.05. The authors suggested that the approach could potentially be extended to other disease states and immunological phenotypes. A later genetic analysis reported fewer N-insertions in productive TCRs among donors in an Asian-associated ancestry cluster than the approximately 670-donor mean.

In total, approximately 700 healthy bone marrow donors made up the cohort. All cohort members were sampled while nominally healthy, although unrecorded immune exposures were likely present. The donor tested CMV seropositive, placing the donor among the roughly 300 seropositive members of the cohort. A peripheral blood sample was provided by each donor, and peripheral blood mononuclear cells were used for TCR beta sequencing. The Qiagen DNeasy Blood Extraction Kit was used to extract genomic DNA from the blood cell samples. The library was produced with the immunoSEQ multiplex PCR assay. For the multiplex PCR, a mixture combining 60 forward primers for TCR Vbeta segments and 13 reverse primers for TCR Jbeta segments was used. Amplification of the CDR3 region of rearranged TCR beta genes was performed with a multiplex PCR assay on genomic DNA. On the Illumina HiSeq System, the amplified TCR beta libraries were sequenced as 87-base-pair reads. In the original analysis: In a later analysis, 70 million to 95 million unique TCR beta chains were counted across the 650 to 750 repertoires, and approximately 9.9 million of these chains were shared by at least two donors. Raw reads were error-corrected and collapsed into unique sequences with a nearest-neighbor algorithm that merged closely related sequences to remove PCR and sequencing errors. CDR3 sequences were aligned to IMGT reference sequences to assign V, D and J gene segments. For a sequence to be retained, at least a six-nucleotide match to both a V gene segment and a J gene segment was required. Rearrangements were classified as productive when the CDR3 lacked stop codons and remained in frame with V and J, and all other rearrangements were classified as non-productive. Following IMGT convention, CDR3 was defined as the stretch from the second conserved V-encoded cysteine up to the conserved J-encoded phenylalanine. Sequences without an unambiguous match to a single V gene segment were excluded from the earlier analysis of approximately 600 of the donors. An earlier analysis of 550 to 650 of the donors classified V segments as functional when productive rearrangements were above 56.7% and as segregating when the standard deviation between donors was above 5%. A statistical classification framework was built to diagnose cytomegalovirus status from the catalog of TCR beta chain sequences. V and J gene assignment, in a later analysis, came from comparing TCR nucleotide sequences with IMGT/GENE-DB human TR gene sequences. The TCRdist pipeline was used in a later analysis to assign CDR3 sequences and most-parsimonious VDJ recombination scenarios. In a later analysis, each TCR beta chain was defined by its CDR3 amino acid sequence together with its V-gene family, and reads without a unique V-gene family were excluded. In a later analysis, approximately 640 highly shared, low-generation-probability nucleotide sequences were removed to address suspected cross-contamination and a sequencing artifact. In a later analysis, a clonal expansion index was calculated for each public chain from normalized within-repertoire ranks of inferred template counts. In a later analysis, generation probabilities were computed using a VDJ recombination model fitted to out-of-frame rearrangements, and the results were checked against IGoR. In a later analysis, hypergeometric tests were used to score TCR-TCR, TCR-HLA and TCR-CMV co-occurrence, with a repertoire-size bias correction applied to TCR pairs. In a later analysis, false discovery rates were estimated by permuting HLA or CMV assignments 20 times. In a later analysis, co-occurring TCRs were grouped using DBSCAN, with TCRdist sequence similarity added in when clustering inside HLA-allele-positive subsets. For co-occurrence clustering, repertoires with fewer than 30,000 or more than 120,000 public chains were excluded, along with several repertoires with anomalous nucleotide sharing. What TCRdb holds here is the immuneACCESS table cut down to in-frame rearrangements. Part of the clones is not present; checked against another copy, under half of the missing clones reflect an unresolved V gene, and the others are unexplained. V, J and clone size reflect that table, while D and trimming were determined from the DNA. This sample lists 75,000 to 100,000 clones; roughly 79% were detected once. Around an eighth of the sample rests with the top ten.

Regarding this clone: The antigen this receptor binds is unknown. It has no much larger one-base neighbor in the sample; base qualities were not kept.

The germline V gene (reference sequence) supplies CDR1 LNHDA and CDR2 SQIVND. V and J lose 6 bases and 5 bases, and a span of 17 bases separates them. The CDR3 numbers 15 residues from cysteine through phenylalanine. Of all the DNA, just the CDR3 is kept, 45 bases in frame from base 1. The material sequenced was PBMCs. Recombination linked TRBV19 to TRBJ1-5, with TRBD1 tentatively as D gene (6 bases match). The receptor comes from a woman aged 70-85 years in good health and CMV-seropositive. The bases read TGTGCCAGTAGGGGAGAACAGGGAGTACATCAGCCCCAGCATTTT. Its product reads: CASRGEQGVHQPQHF.